A selection of T cell receptor beta chains follows, all from one sample in a study of CD8+CD57+ T cells in acquired aplastic anemia. TCRdb re-called the reads with MiXCR, one entry per CDR3 protein. Of hundreds of thousands of distinct CDR3 sequences listed, around a third are singletons. Sequenced sample: sorted CD4+, CD8+, or CD8+CD57+ T cells (not recorded which) from PBMCs. These receptors came from a human donor with aplastic anemia. Each CDR3 is given with its conserved first and last residue. Fields, in order: V gene, J gene, D gene, clone size, CDR3 DNA, CDR3 protein. D genes are given only for firm matches. Clone size appears in some rows only: once, few, many, or a class for an expanded clone.

v_call: TRBV10-3; j_call: TRBJ1-1; d_call: TRBD1; clone_size: many; cdr3_nt: TGTGCCATCAGCTTAGAACCGGGACAGAGTTTTGAAGCTTTCTTT; cdr3_aa: CAISLEPGQSFEAFF
v_call: TRBV2; j_call: TRBJ1-5; d_call: -; clone_size: many; cdr3_nt: TGTGCCAGCAACGAACGGGTTGGGAGCAATCAGCCCCAGCATTTT; cdr3_aa: CASNERVGSNQPQHF
v_call: TRBV12-3/TRBV12-4; j_call: TRBJ2-1; d_call: TRBD1; clone_size: few; cdr3_nt: TGTGCCAGCAGTTCTACCCGCGGACAGGCCAATGAGCAGTTCTTC; cdr3_aa: CASSSTRGQANEQFF
v_call: TRBV5-1; j_call: TRBJ1-2; d_call: TRBD1; clone_size: once; cdr3_nt: TGCGCCAGCAGCATAAGACAGGGGGAGTCCTATAACTATGGCTACACCTTC; cdr3_aa: CASSIRQGESYNYGYTF
v_call: TRBV14; j_call: TRBJ1-1; d_call: TRBD1; clone_size: -; cdr3_nt: TGTGCCAGCAGTGAGGGACAGAGAAACACTGAAGCTTTCTTT; cdr3_aa: CASSEGQRNTEAFF
v_call: TRBV2; j_call: TRBJ2-1; d_call: TRBD2; clone_size: few; cdr3_nt: TGTGCCAGCAGTGATTGGGACTACTACAATGAGCAGTTCTTC; cdr3_aa: CASSDWDYYNEQFF
v_call: TRBV7-3; j_call: TRBJ1-6; d_call: -; clone_size: -; cdr3_nt: TGTGCCAGCAGCTTATTAGGGTTGAATTCACCCCTCCACTTT; cdr3_aa: CASSLLGLNSPLHF
v_call: TRBV7-2; j_call: TRBJ1-3; d_call: -; clone_size: once; cdr3_nt: TGTGCCAGCAGCGTAGGACAGTTCCCTGGAAACACCATATATTTT; cdr3_aa: CASSVGQFPGNTIYF
v_call: TRBV30; j_call: TRBJ1-2; d_call: -; clone_size: few; cdr3_nt: TGTGCCTGGAGTAGGACAGTGGGGGATGGCTACACCTTC; cdr3_aa: CAWSRTVGDGYTF
v_call: TRBV19; j_call: TRBJ2-2; d_call: TRBD2; clone_size: -; cdr3_nt: TGTGCCAGTAGTCCGGGACTAGCGGGAGGGCCCCGGGAGCTGTTTTTT; cdr3_aa: CASSPGLAGGPRELFF
v_call: TRBV3-1; j_call: TRBJ1-2; d_call: -; clone_size: many; cdr3_nt: TGTGCCAGCAGCCAATCCTTGGGTGGCTACACCTTC; cdr3_aa: CASSQSLGGYTF
v_call: TRBV5-1; j_call: TRBJ1-3; d_call: TRBD1; clone_size: -; cdr3_nt: TGCGCCAGCAGCTTAGCGGGGACAGGCTACGGAAACACCATATATTTT; cdr3_aa: CASSLAGTGYGNTIYF
v_call: TRBV7-8; j_call: TRBJ1-5; d_call: -; clone_size: many; cdr3_nt: TGTGCCAGCACCGAAACGGCTTGGGGCAATCAGCCCCAGCATTTT; cdr3_aa: CASTETAWGNQPQHF
v_call: TRBV4-3; j_call: TRBJ2-7; d_call: -; clone_size: few; cdr3_nt: TGCGCCAGCAGCCAAGGAGTGGGCCGAGGGTTCGAGCAGTACTTC; cdr3_aa: CASSQGVGRGFEQYF
v_call: TRBV29-1; j_call: TRBJ1-5; d_call: -; clone_size: -; cdr3_nt: TGCAGCGTTGACGGGGGAAACTATCAGCCCCAGCATTTT; cdr3_aa: CSVDGGNYQPQHF
v_call: TRBV6-5; j_call: TRBJ1-1; d_call: TRBD1; clone_size: -; cdr3_nt: TGTGCCAGCAGTTACATCACAGGGGACACTGAAGCTTTCTTT; cdr3_aa: CASSYITGDTEAFF
v_call: TRBV6-1; j_call: TRBJ2-7; d_call: -; clone_size: -; cdr3_nt: TGTGCCAGCACAAACAGTAACTACGAGCAGTACTTC; cdr3_aa: CASTNSNYEQYF
v_call: TRBV11-1; j_call: TRBJ2-7; d_call: -; clone_size: -; cdr3_nt: TGTGCCATCAGTGACTTTCGGACCTCCAGAAAGGTCTACGAGCAGTACTTC; cdr3_aa: CAISDFRTSRKVYEQYF
v_call: TRBV19; j_call: TRBJ1-5; d_call: TRBD1; clone_size: once; cdr3_nt: TGTGCCAGTAGGGGACAGGCCTCCCGTCAGCCCCAGCATTTT; cdr3_aa: CASRGQASRQPQHF
v_call: TRBV7-9; j_call: TRBJ1-2; d_call: -; clone_size: -; cdr3_nt: TGTGCCAGCAGCTTGGTTATAGCGGCAGGCTACACCTTC; cdr3_aa: CASSLVIAAGYTF
v_call: TRBV11-2; j_call: TRBJ2-7; d_call: -; clone_size: -; cdr3_nt: TGTGCCGGCAGCTTAGAGATAGGCCCTTATAATTCACCCCTCCACTTC; cdr3_aa: CAGSLEIGPYNSPLHF
v_call: TRBV11-1; j_call: TRBJ2-1; d_call: -; clone_size: -; cdr3_nt: TGTGCCAGCAGCTCTCGGGGAGGTACCGGCTCCTACAATGAGCAGTTCTTC; cdr3_aa: CASSSRGGTGSYNEQFF
v_call: TRBV4-3; j_call: TRBJ2-7; d_call: TRBD2; clone_size: many; cdr3_nt: TGCGCCAGCAGCCGAGGACTAGCGGGGGTTTACGAGCAGTACTTC; cdr3_aa: CASSRGLAGVYEQYF
v_call: TRBV29-1; j_call: TRBJ2-5; d_call: TRBD2; clone_size: many; cdr3_nt: TGCAGCGTTAAAGCGGGAGTTTTAGAGACCCAGTACTTC; cdr3_aa: CSVKAGVLETQYF
v_call: TRBV15; j_call: TRBJ2-2; d_call: -; clone_size: -; cdr3_nt: TGTGCCACCAGCAGAGGGGTGACAGTTAACACCGGGGAGCTGTTTTTT; cdr3_aa: CATSRGVTVNTGELFF
v_call: TRBV20-1; j_call: TRBJ1-2; d_call: -; clone_size: many; cdr3_nt: TGCAGTGCTCCCCGGTCCGCCGAGGGTGGCTACACCTTC; cdr3_aa: CSAPRSAEGGYTF
v_call: TRBV10-3; j_call: TRBJ2-7; d_call: -; clone_size: many; cdr3_nt: TGTGCCATCAGTGACCATAAAAGAGGGGGCTCCTACGAGCAGTACTTC; cdr3_aa: CAISDHKRGGSYEQYF
v_call: TRBV15; j_call: TRBJ1-5; d_call: -; clone_size: -; cdr3_nt: TGTGCCACCAGCAGAGATCCGGGGCAGGGCCCTAAGCATTTT; cdr3_aa: CATSRDPGQGPKHF
v_call: TRBV10-3; j_call: TRBJ2-2; d_call: -; clone_size: few; cdr3_nt: TGTGCCAGCAGTTATCTTGGGGTTCCCGGGGAGCTGTTTTTT; cdr3_aa: CASSYLGVPGELFF
v_call: TRBV20-1; j_call: TRBJ1-2; d_call: -; clone_size: once; cdr3_nt: TGCAGTGCGAGGAGAAATGGCTACACCTTC; cdr3_aa: CSARRNGYTF
v_call: TRBV10-3; j_call: TRBJ1-2; d_call: TRBD1; clone_size: -; cdr3_nt: TGTGCCATCAGTGTGCCGGGACAGGGTGGCTACACCTTC; cdr3_aa: CAISVPGQGGYTF
v_call: TRBV20-1; j_call: TRBJ2-5; d_call: -; clone_size: few; cdr3_nt: TGCAGTGCTAGTTGGCGGTTAAAAGAGACCCAGTACTTC; cdr3_aa: CSASWRLKETQYF
v_call: TRBV15; j_call: TRBJ1-2; d_call: -; clone_size: many; cdr3_nt: TGTGCCACCAGCAGAGAGGGGGGGGGAGGGTATGGCTACACCTTC; cdr3_aa: CATSREGGGGYGYTF
v_call: TRBV10-3; j_call: TRBJ1-4; d_call: -; clone_size: many; cdr3_nt: TGTGCCATCAGACGACAGCTACTAGTTAATGAAAAACTGTTTTTT; cdr3_aa: CAIRRQLLVNEKLFF
v_call: TRBV12-5; j_call: TRBJ1-2; d_call: TRBD1; clone_size: -; cdr3_nt: TGTGCTAGTGAATTGGGGGACAGAGACTATGGCTACACCTTC; cdr3_aa: CASELGDRDYGYTF
v_call: TRBV9; j_call: TRBJ2-1; d_call: TRBD2; clone_size: -; cdr3_nt: TGTGCCAGCAGCGCCCAAAAAGCGGGAGGGCCCAATGAGCAGTTCTTC; cdr3_aa: CASSAQKAGGPNEQFF
v_call: TRBV5-1; j_call: TRBJ2-2; d_call: -; clone_size: -; cdr3_nt: TGCGCCAGCGGACCGGGACAACGAAACACCGGGGAGCTGTTTTTT; cdr3_aa: CASGPGQRNTGELFF
v_call: TRBV15; j_call: TRBJ2-7; d_call: TRBD2; clone_size: many; cdr3_nt: TGTGCCACCAGCAGGACTAGCGACTCCTACGAGCAGTACTTC; cdr3_aa: CATSRTSDSYEQYF
v_call: TRBV7-6; j_call: TRBJ1-1; d_call: -; clone_size: -; cdr3_nt: TGTGCCAGCAGCCTTGCCCAGTCCACTGAAGCTTTCTTT; cdr3_aa: CASSLAQSTEAFF
v_call: TRBV11-2; j_call: TRBJ2-1; d_call: TRBD2; clone_size: few; cdr3_nt: TGTGCCAGCAGCCCCCGGACTAGCGGGGATAATGAGCAGTTCTTC; cdr3_aa: CASSPRTSGDNEQFF
v_call: TRBV25-1; j_call: TRBJ2-7; d_call: TRBD1; clone_size: -; cdr3_nt: TGTGCCAGCAGTGCCGGGGACAGGGCCTACGAGCAGTACTTC; cdr3_aa: CASSAGDRAYEQYF
v_call: TRBV7-2; j_call: TRBJ2-7; d_call: TRBD2; clone_size: many; cdr3_nt: TGTGCCACCCGAAAAGGACTAGCGGGAGATTACGAGCAGTACTTC; cdr3_aa: CATRKGLAGDYEQYF
v_call: TRBV30; j_call: TRBJ1-2; d_call: -; clone_size: -; cdr3_nt: TGTGCCTGGAGTTTAGGGTTGGATGGCTACACCTTC; cdr3_aa: CAWSLGLDGYTF
v_call: TRBV11-1; j_call: TRBJ2-3; d_call: TRBD1; clone_size: -; cdr3_nt: TGTGCCAGCAGCTTATCTCTCCGTGGGGGACAGGGTAGCACAGATACGCAGTATTTT; cdr3_aa: CASSLSLRGGQGSTDTQYF
v_call: TRBV5-6; j_call: TRBJ1-1; d_call: -; clone_size: -; cdr3_nt: TGTGCCAGCAGCTTGGGATCGGCTGAAGCTTTCTTT; cdr3_aa: CASSLGSAEAFF
v_call: TRBV20-1; j_call: TRBJ2-7; d_call: -; clone_size: -; cdr3_nt: TGCAGTGATGGGGGGGGCCTTTACGAGCAGTACTTC; cdr3_aa: CSDGGGLYEQYF
v_call: TRBV19; j_call: TRBJ1-5; d_call: -; clone_size: few; cdr3_nt: TGTGCCTGGAGTGTGATTCCGCGGGAGCCCCAGCATTTT; cdr3_aa: CAWSVIPREPQHF
v_call: TRBV6-1; j_call: TRBJ1-5; d_call: -; clone_size: -; cdr3_nt: TGTGCCAGCAGTGAGGGAGTGCGCCAGCCCCAGCATTTT; cdr3_aa: CASSEGVRQPQHF
v_call: TRBV5-1; j_call: TRBJ2-1; d_call: TRBD1; clone_size: -; cdr3_nt: TGCGCCAGCAGCCCGACGGGACAGGGCTACAATGAGCAGTTCTTC; cdr3_aa: CASSPTGQGYNEQFF
v_call: TRBV7-2; j_call: TRBJ1-1; d_call: -; clone_size: few; cdr3_nt: TGTGCCAGCAGCCGGACGGGGAGGACTGAAGCTTTCTTT; cdr3_aa: CASSRTGRTEAFF
v_call: TRBV7-6; j_call: TRBJ1-3; d_call: TRBD1; clone_size: few; cdr3_nt: TGTGCCAGCAGCAAGGGACAGGGAGCATTTTCTGGAAACACCATATATTTT; cdr3_aa: CASSKGQGAFSGNTIYF
v_call: TRBV7-8; j_call: TRBJ1-2; d_call: TRBD1; clone_size: few; cdr3_nt: TGTGCCAGCAGCCCTGGACAGGGGAGCTATGGCCACACCTTC; cdr3_aa: CASSPGQGSYGHTF
v_call: TRBV24-1; j_call: TRBJ2-7; d_call: TRBD1; clone_size: -; cdr3_nt: TGTGCCACCAGTGAGCGGACAGGGGAAATCGAGCAGTACTTC; cdr3_aa: CATSERTGEIEQYF
v_call: TRBV20-1; j_call: TRBJ2-3; d_call: TRBD1; clone_size: few; cdr3_nt: TGCAGTGCTAGCCAAACAGGGGTGAGACTCACAGATACGCAGTATTTT; cdr3_aa: CSASQTGVRLTDTQYF
v_call: TRBV10-3; j_call: TRBJ1-2; d_call: -; clone_size: -; cdr3_nt: TGTGCCAGCAGGCAAATAGGGGAGGGGAGAGATGGCTACACCTTC; cdr3_aa: CASRQIGEGRDGYTF